Below, 29 T cell receptor beta chains from the same sample are listed, as sequenced in a study of identical twins. TCRdb redid the calling of the 5' RACE reads with MiXCR, one entry per CDR3 protein. Found here are roughly 1.6 million distinct CDR3 sequences, under 35% of them singletons; the top ten hold under 0.35%. The sequenced sample was cord blood. These TCRs come from a newborn girl in good health.

The chain combines TRBV28 with TRBJ1-5; D is uncertain. The V gene's germline CDR1 is MDHEN and CDR2 SYDVKM. Trimming took 6 bases from V and 0 from J, leaving 9 bases between them. The CDR3 has 14 amino acids. CDR3 in amino acids: CASRGVYSNQPQHF. CDR3 DNA: TGTGCCAGCAGAGGTGTATATAGCAATCAGCCCCAGCATTTT.

V gene TRBV27 combines with J gene TRBJ2-1, with D tentatively TRBD1 (6 bases). Per germline, CDR1 MNHEY and CDR2 SMNVEV (reference sequence). Trimming cost V 6 bases and J 0 bases, with 15 bases left between them. This CDR3 is 16 amino acids long. The CDR3 loop is CASRGSPDSSYNEQFF. The CDR3 region has the DNA TGTGCCAGCAGAGGGTCCCCGGACAGCTCCTACAATGAGCAGTTCTTC.

The chain employs TRBV6-1 and TRBJ1-5; 9 bases are shared with TRBD1. V lost 1 base, J lost 7 bases, and 5 bases stayed unmatched. This CDR3 has 15 amino acids. Germline V gene sequence: CDR1 MNHNS, CDR2 SASEGT. The CDR3 DNA follows: TGTGCCAGCAGTGAAGGGGACAGGGTTGGCCAGCCCCAGCATTTT. Translation: CASSEGDRVGQPQHF.

The chain combines TRBV3-1 with TRBJ2-1; tentative D call: TRBD2 (5 bases). Germline V gives CDR1 LGHDT, CDR2 YNNKEL (reference sequence). V was trimmed by 0 bases and J by 1 base, leaving 16 bases between them. The CDR3 is 18 amino acids. CDR3 region: CASSQEVGLAMSYNEQFF. CDR3 nucleotides: TGTGCCAGCAGCCAAGAGGTTGGGCTAGCCATGTCCTACAATGAGCAGTTCTTC.

This clonotype appeared a few times. As DNA, the CDR3 is TGTGCCAGCAGCCAAGATCAAAAGACTAGCGGGTCCTACGAGCAGTACTTC. Translation gives CASSQDQKTSGSYEQYF. J is TRBJ2-7 and V is TRBV4-2; 10 bases are a match to TRBD2. Per the germline V gene, CDR1 is LGHNA and CDR2 is YNFKEQ. Trimming took 0 bases from V and 1 from J; bases not matched to a gene: 6. The CDR3 covers 17 residues.

This clonotype was seen a few times. One junction end does not reproduce the germline sequence, and a read error may be involved. V gene TRBV20-1 combines with J gene TRBJ2-7; D is uncertain. Per the germline V gene, CDR1 is DFQATT and CDR2 is SNEGSKA (reference sequence). The CDR3 is 13 amino acids. Here the CDR3 DNA reads TGCAGTGCTCGAGAGTTCTACTCCTACGAGCAGTACTTC. It codes for CSAREFYSYEQYF.

V and J are TRBV6-1 and TRBJ2-7; D perhaps matches TRBD2 (5 bases). The CDR3 consists of 13 residues. Between the trimmed V and J ends, which lost 8 bases and 0 bases, there was a span of 11 bases. Germline assignment: CDR1 MNHNS and CDR2 SASEGT. As DNA, the CDR3 is TGTGCCAGCCTCCGAGGGAGCTCCTACGAGCAGTACTTC. Translating gives CASLRGSSYEQYF.

The chain uses TRBV15 and TRBJ2-3, with a tentative D call TRBD2 (6 bases). V lost 5 bases to trimming and J lost 2 bases, with 17 bases between them. The CDR3 extends over 16 amino acids. Germline values: CDR1 LNHNV, CDR2 YYDKDF (reference sequence). The CDR3 loop reads CATSGGRRGSTDTQYF. The CDR3 DNA follows: TGTGCCACCAGCGGAGGTCGGCGGGGATCCACAGATACGCAGTATTTT.

This clonotype has just a few counts. The rearrangement links TRBV16 to TRBJ2-3; perhaps D is TRBD1 or TRBD2 (5 bases each). The CDR3 loop spans 15 amino acids. V shed 3 bases and J shed 4 bases, with 14 bases lying between them. Germline CDR1 is KGHSY and CDR2 is FQNENV. The CDR3 bases are TGTGCCAGCAGCCATTACGGGGACCTCTCAGATACGCAGTATTTT. Protein sequence: CASSHYGDLSDTQYF.

This clonotype was observed a handful of times. J is TRBJ2-7 and V is TRBV6-2 or TRBV6-3; no clear D gene. This CDR3 comprises 11 residues. Trimming cost V 1 base and J 5 bases, with 3 bases left between them. CDR1 and CDR2 from the germline V gene are MNHEY and SVGEGT. CDR3 sequence: CASSYYHEQYF. In DNA, the CDR3 is TGTGCCAGCAGTTACTACCACGAGCAGTACTTC.

Concerning this clonotype itself: A clone one base away is much larger, so this may be a read error. The CDR3 nucleotides are TGTGCCAGCAGCATAGACAGTTTTAATGAAAAACTGTTTTTT. This translates into CASSIDSFNEKLFF. The V gene is TRBV7-9, the J gene TRBJ1-4; possibly TRBD1 for D (5 bases). CDR1 is SEHNR and CDR2 is FQNEAQ in the germline V gene (reference sequence). V gave up 5 bases and J gave up 4 bases, with 11 bases separating them. The CDR3 spans 14 residues.

The chain couples TRBV18 to TRBJ1-1; D is undetermined. V was pared by 1 base and J by 0 bases, with 9 bases between. Germline CDR1 is KGHSH and CDR2 is LQKENI. CDR3 length equals 15 residues. The CDR3 loop is CASSPREAMNTEAFF. DNA of the CDR3: TGTGCCAGCTCACCACGGGAAGCGATGAACACTGAAGCTTTCTTT.

Worth noting for this clonotype: Just one base apart from a much larger clone, this may be a read error. The rearrangement joins TRBV2 to TRBJ2-1; unclear D gene. The CDR3 length is 11 residues. Germline CDR1 and CDR2: SNHLY and FYNNEI. For the CDR3, the DNA is TGTGCCGGCAGTCGTCGCAATGAGCAGTTCTTC. As protein: CAGSRRNEQFF.

This chain connects TRBV5-1 to TRBJ1-5, with TRBD1 matching 10 bases. J was trimmed by 6 bases and V by 0 bases; bases with no gene match: 3. This CDR3 spans 15 amino acids. Germline values: CDR1 SGHRS, CDR2 YFSETQ. The CDR3 DNA sequence: TGCGCCAGCAGCTTGGGACAGGGGGCGGTTCAGCCCCAGCATTTT. Translating it yields CASSLGQGAVQPQHF.

This clonotype was observed a handful of times. The V and J genes are TRBV4-1 and TRBJ2-7; D perhaps matches TRBD1 (6 bases). This CDR3 is 15 amino acids long. V lost 5 bases and J lost 2, with 16 bases in between. CDR1 is MGHRA and CDR2 is YSYEKL in the germline V gene. CDR3 amino acids: CASSARGIGAYEQYF. CDR3 nucleotide sequence: TGCGCCAGCAGCGCGAGGGGGATAGGTGCCTACGAGCAGTACTTC.

A few counts support this clonotype. The V call is TRBV20-1, the J call TRBJ2-4; 7 nucleotides line up with TRBD1. CDR1 is DFQATT, CDR2 SNEGSKA, per germline (reference sequence). The CDR3 extends over 13 amino acids. The CDR3 DNA reads as TGCAGCGGTCTACAGGGGGCCAAAAACATTCAGTACTTC. Its translation: CSGLQGAKNIQYF.

This clonotype was seen a few times. The chain is built from TRBV7-9 and TRBJ2-3; 7 bases match TRBD2. V shed 4 bases, J shed 0 bases, and the junction held 10 bases outside the gene matches. CDR3 length: 17 residues. Germline assignment: CDR1 SEHNR and CDR2 FQNEAQ (reference sequence). Here the CDR3 reads CASSSPSLAVSTDTQYF. CDR3 in DNA: TGTGCCAGCAGCTCCCCGAGTCTAGCGGTGAGCACAGATACGCAGTATTTT.

The chain carries TRBV6-5 and TRBJ2-7; 11 bases align to TRBD2. The V gene end was trimmed by 8 bases and the J gene end by 7 bases; junction bases not matched to a gene: 13. The germline V gene encodes CDR1 MNHEY and CDR2 SVGAGI. This CDR3 region has 15 residues. The CDR3 sequence is CASLSTSGSYNEQYF. The CDR3 coding sequence is TGTGCCAGCCTGTCTACTAGCGGGAGCTACAATGAGCAGTACTTC.

The V gene is TRBV5-1, the J gene TRBJ2-1; tentative D call: TRBD2 (7 bases). TRBJ2-7 matches the DNA end more closely, so the J call is doubtful. The CDR3 length is 17 residues. In germline, CDR1 is SGHRS, CDR2 YFSETQ. CDR3 residues: CASSTGLAGAVYNEQYF. The CDR3 DNA reads TGCGCCAGCAGCACTGGACTGGCGGGGGCCGTATACAATGAGCAGTACTTC.

The table lists this clonotype with a few counts. The rearrangement links TRBV29-1 to TRBJ2-1, with 7 bases matching TRBD2. Looked up from germline, CDR1 is SQVTM and CDR2 is ANQGSEA. V trimming: 2 bases; J trimming: 8 bases; junction bases outside the gene matches: 12. The CDR3 has 15 residues. The CDR3 bases are TGCAGCGTTGAAAGGAGCGGGATAGGGCCTGATGAGCAGTTCTTC. This codes for CSVERSGIGPDEQFF.

In its sample, this clonotype was seen a few times. J is TRBJ1-6 and V is TRBV10-3; D is ambiguous. The V gene lost 8 bases and the J gene lost 0 bases, with 11 bases spanning the gap. This CDR3 comprises 15 residues. Germline V lookup: CDR1 ENHRY, CDR2 SYGVKD. DNA of the CDR3: TGTGCCATCGGAACAGTTAGCTCCTATAATTCACCCCTCCACTTT. Its protein product is CAIGTVSSYNSPLHF.

The chain is built from TRBV28 and TRBJ2-2; 7 bases are shared with TRBD2. CDR1 is MDHEN, CDR2 SYDVKM, per germline. V gave up 5 bases and J gave up 5 bases; unmatched junction bases: 11. CDR3 length: 16 amino acids. The CDR3 coding sequence is TGTGCCAGCAGTCCCATTGTTGGTAGCGGGACCGGGGAGCTGTTTTTT. This translates into CASSPIVGSGTGELFF.

This rearrangement joins TRBV29-1 to TRBJ1-1; 11 bases match TRBD1. Germline V gene data show CDR1 as SQVTM and CDR2 as ANQGSEA. V was pared by 6 bases and J by 7 bases, with 10 bases of the junction left unmatched. The CDR3 sequence is 14 residues long. CDR3 loop: CSVLRTGGYDEAFF. CDR3 nucleotide sequence: TGCAGCGTGTTACGGACAGGGGGCTATGATGAAGCTTTCTTT.

This clonotype was observed a handful of times. This sequence joins TRBV10-3 and TRBJ1-6; 11 bases fit TRBD1. V dropped 2 bases and J dropped 8; count of bases not matched to a gene: 8. This CDR3 is built from 17 residues. Germline lookup yields CDR1 ENHRY and CDR2 SYGVKD. CDR3 bases: TGTGCCATCAGTGAGAGGACAGGGGGCGGAGAGGATTCACCCCTCCACTTT. The encoded protein is CAISERTGGGEDSPLHF.

Remarks on this clonotype: An end of the junction differs from the germline gene, which may be a read error. This chain links TRBV28 with TRBJ1-5; 8 bases match TRBD1. Germline V gene sequence: CDR1 MDHEN, CDR2 SYDVKM. The CDR3 extends over 18 amino acids. DNA for the CDR3: TGTGCCAACAGTTTAGTGGCAGGGGGCGGAAGAGGCAATCAGCCCCAGCATTTT. It encodes CANSLVAGGGRGNQPQHF.

This rearrangement joins TRBV9 to TRBJ2-3, with D unresolved. Germline CDR1 and CDR2: SGDLS and YYNGEE. The CDR3 contains 13 residues. V dropped 1 base and J dropped 4 bases, with 7 bases sitting between them. The CDR3 protein is CASSVTVADTQYF. The CDR3 coding sequence is TGTGCCAGCAGCGTAACGGTCGCAGATACGCAGTATTTT. Full variable domain (rest looked up from reference TRBV9 and TRBJ2-3): DSGVTQTPKHLITATGQRVTLRCSPRSGDLSVYWYQQSLDQGLQFLIQYYNGEERAKGNILERFSAQQFPDLHSELNLSSLELGDSALYFCASSVTVADTQYFGPGTRLTVL.

The V and J genes are TRBV20-1 and TRBJ2-7; 10 nucleotides match TRBD2. From germline, CDR1 is DFQATT and CDR2 SNEGSKA (reference sequence). CDR3 length: 12 residues. Unmatched junction bases numbered 2, after V lost 5 bases and J lost 4 bases. CDR3 loop: CSAGTSEYEQYF. CDR3 DNA sequence: TGCAGTGCTGGGACTAGCGAGTACGAGCAGTACTTC.

The rearrangement links TRBV2 to TRBJ1-2; no firm D call. The CDR3 consists of 12 residues. V was pared by 3 bases and J by 4 bases, with 6 bases between. Germline CDR1 SNHLY, CDR2 FYNNEI. CDR3 in DNA: TGTGCCAGCAGTGACTCCCTCTATGGCTACACCTTC. This encodes CASSDSLYGYTF.

This clonotype was observed a handful of times. J is TRBJ2-1 and V is TRBV4-1, with TRBD2 matching 9 bases. Germline V CDR1 and CDR2: MGHRA, YSYEKL. V shed 3 bases and J 0 bases; nucleotides not matched to a gene: 15. The CDR3 runs 20 residues. The CDR3 DNA is TGCGCCAGCAGCCAGGTCTTTTGGACTAGCGTCGGGAGCTCCTACAATGAGCAGTTCTTC. It specifies CASSQVFWTSVGSSYNEQFF.